This TCR beta chain was captured in a study of cytomegalovirus exposure and HLA in healthy donors. Points from the study as a whole: According to reports, the classifier identified cytomegalovirus status with high specificity and sensitivity. The authors enumerated roughly 160 TCR beta chains as linked to cytomegalovirus. Subsequent analysis of the 100 to 150 validation repertoires found a tendency for first-cohort TCR clusters to co-occur. Among TCR sequences, most were rare, though some public TCRs appeared in many donors.

Profiled with immunoSEQ multiplex PCR; TCRdb holds only in-frame clones, not every one. This sample has over 250,000 clones, with just over 85% found just once. Details on this clone: Its cognate antigen is unknown.

The sequence derives from a woman aged 18-35 years in good health and CMV-seronegative. The sample taken for sequencing was PBMCs.

CDR3 region: CASKDAGRREEQYF. CDR3 in DNA: TGTGCCAGCAAAGACGCGGGCCGGCGGGAAGAGCAGTACTTC. V usage is TRBV28 and J usage is TRBJ2-7; D is perhaps TRBD2 (6 bases). CDR3 length: 14 residues. Germline V gene data show CDR1 as MDHEN and CDR2 as SYDVKM. Trimming pared 7 bases from V and 7 bases from J, leaving 20 bases between.